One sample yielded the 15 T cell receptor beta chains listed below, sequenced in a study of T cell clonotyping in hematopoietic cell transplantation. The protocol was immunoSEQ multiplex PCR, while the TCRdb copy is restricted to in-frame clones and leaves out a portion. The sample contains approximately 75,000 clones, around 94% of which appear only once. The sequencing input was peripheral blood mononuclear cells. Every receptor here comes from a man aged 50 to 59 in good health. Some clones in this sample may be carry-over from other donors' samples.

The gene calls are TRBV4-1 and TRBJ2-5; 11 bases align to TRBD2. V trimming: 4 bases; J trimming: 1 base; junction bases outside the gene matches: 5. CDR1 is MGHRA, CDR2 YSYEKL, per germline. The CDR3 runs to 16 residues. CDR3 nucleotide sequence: TGCGCCAGCAGCCGCACTAGCGGGGGTACCCAAGAGACCCAGTACTTC. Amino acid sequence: CASSRTSGGTQETQYF.

The CDR3 region has the DNA TGTGCCAGCAGTGAGGACGGGATAAGCTCCTACGAGCAGTACTTC. Protein: CASSEDGISSYEQYF. The rearrangement uses TRBV2 and TRBJ2-7; tentative D call: TRBD2 (5 bases). Trimming cost V 3 bases and J 0 bases, with 12 bases left between them. Germline V gene lookup returns CDR1 SNHLY and CDR2 FYNNEI. This CDR3 comprises 15 residues.

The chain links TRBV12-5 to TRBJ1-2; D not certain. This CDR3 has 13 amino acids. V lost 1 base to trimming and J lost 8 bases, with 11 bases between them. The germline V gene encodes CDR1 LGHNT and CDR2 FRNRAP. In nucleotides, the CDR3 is TGTGCTAGTGGTTTGGGCGGACCGGTAGGCTACACCTTC. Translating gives CASGLGGPVGYTF.

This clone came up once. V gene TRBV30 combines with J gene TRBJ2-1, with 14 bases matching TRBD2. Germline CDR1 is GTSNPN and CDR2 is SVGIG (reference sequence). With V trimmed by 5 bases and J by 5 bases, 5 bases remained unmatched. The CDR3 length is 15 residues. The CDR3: CAWGTSGRVNNEQFF. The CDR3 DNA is TGTGCCTGGGGGACTAGCGGGAGAGTCAACAATGAGCAGTTCTTC.

The CDR3 spells CASSLGSLGEETQYF. CDR3 in DNA: TGTGCCAGCAGCCTCGGGTCCCTCGGAGAAGAGACCCAGTACTTC. This rearrangement joins TRBV7-3 to TRBJ2-5; D uncertain. Germline values: CDR1 SGHTA, CDR2 FQGTGA. The V end was cut by 5 bases, the J end by 3 bases, with 16 bases between. The CDR3 totals 15 residues.

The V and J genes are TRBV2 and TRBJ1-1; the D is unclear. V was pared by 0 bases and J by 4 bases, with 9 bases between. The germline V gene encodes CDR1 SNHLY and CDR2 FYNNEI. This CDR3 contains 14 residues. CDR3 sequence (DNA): TGTGCCAGCAGTGAAGCACAGTTGGTCACTGAAGCTTTCTTT. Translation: CASSEAQLVTEAFF.

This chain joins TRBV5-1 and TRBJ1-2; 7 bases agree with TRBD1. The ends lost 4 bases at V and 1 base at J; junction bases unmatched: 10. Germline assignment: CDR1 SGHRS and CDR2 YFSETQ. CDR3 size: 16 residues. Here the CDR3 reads CASSGTGTDINYGYTF. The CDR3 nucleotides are TGCGCCAGCAGCGGAACCGGGACAGATATTAACTATGGCTACACCTTC.

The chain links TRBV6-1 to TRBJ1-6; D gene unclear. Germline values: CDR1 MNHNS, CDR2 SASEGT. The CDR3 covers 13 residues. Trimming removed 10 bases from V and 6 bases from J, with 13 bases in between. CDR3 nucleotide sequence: TGTGCCATGGGGAGGCCGCCTAATTCACCCCTCCACTTT. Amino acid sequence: CAMGRPPNSPLHF.

CDR3 loop: CSVELAGGREQYF. CDR3 bases: TGCAGCGTTGAGCTAGCGGGGGGGCGTGAGCAGTACTTC. The rearrangement uses TRBV29-1 and TRBJ2-7; 12 bases are shared with TRBD2. CDR3 length: 13 residues. Per germline, CDR1 SQVTM and CDR2 ANQGSEA. The V segment lost 3 bases and the J segment 7 bases; nucleotides outside the gene matches: 4.

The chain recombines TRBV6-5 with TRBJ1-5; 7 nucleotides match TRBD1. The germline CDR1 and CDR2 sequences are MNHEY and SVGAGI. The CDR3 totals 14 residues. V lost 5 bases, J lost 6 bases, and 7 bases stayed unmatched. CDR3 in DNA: TGTGCCAGCAGTGCGACAGGGCAGGGTCAGCCCCAGCATTTT. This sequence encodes CASSATGQGQPQHF.

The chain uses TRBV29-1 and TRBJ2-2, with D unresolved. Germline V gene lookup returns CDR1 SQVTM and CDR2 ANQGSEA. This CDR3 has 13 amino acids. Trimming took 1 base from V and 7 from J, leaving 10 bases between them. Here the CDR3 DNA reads TGCAGCGTTGAAGTCTTCCGAGGCGGGGAGCTGTTTTTT. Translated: CSVEVFRGGELFF.

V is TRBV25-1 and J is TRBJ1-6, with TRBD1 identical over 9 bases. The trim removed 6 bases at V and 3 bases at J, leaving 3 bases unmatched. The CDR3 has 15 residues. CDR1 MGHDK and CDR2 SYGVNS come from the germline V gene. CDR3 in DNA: TGTGCCAGCAGGGGACAGGGACTCTATAATTCACCCCTCCACTTT. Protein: CASRGQGLYNSPLHF.

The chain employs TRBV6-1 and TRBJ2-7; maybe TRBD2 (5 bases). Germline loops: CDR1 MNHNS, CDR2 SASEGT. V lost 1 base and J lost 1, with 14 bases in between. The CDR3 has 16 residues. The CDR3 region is CASSEVQRPISYEQYF. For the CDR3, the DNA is TGTGCCAGCAGTGAAGTACAGCGGCCGATTTCCTACGAGCAGTACTTC.

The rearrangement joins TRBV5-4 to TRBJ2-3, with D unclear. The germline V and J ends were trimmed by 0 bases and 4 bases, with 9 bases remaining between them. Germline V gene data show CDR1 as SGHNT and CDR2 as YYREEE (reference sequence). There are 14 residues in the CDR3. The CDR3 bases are TGTGCCAGCAGCTTGGCCGTGGACCCAGATACGCAGTATTTT. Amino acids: CASSLAVDPDTQYF.

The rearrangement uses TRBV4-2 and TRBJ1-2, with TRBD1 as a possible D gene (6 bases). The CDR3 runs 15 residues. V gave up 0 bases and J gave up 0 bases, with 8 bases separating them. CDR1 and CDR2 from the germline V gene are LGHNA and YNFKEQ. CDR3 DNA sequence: TGTGCCAGCAGCCAAGAGGACAGTTCTAACTATGGCTACACCTTC. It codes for CASSQEDSSNYGYTF.